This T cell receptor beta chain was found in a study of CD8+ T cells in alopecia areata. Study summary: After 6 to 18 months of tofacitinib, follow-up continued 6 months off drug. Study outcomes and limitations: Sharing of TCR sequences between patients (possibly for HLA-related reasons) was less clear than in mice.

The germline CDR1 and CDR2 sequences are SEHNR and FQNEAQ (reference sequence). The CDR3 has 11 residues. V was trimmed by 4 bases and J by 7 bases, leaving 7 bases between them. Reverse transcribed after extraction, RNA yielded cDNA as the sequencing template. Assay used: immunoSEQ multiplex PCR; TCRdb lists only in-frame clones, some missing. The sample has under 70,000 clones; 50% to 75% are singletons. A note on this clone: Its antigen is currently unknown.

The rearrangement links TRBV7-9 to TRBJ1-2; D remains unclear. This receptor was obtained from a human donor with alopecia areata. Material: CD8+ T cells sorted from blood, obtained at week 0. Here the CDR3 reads CASSSGPGYTF. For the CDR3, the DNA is TGTGCCAGCAGCTCCGGACCTGGCTACACCTTC.